Sequencing of this T cell receptor (beta chain) was carried out in a study of control samples from healthy donors and cancer patients. Trimming cost V 3 bases and J 8 bases, with 11 bases left between them. CDR3 length equals 14 residues. Per the germline V gene, CDR1 is SEHNR and CDR2 is FQNEAQ (reference sequence). Assay: immunoSEQ multiplex PCR; the TCRdb copy retains only in-frame clones and omits some. The table shows roughly 120,000 clones, with 91% occurring only once. The chain has TRBV7-9 and TRBJ1-6; D unresolved. The TCR comes from a woman aged 18-29 years in good health. Sequenced material: blood. The CDR3: CASSFDTTYSPLHF. The CDR3 nucleotides read TGTGCCAGCAGCTTTGACACGACTTATTCACCCCTCCACTTT. Full variable domain (outside the CDR3, taken from reference TRBV7-9 and TRBJ1-6): DTGVSQNPRHKITKRGQNVTFRCDPISEHNRLYWYRQTLGQGPEFLTYFQNEAQLEKSRLLSDRFSAERPKGSFSTLEIQRTEQGDSAMYLCASSFDTTYSPLHFGNGTRLTVT.